The rows below give T cell receptor beta chains drawn from one sample of a study of T cell responses to AZD1222 COVID-19 vaccine. The data were produced by immunoSEQ multiplex PCR, yet TCRdb's version contains in-frame clones alone and is incomplete. Here the sample spans some 190,000 clones, roughly 88% being singletons. This material consisted of peripheral blood, taken on day 0 of AZD1222 vaccination. The receptors here all came from an adult in good health. Both conserved end residues are part of each CDR3. The order of the fields is D gene, V gene, J gene, clone size, CDR3 protein, CDR3 DNA. The D gene is left open where the match is weak. Clone size is not always given. Where it is, it says once, few, many or a class for expanded clones.

.	TRBV10-3	TRBJ1-2	.	CAISELEGDYGYTF	TGTGCCATCAGTGAGCTAGAGGGGGACTATGGCTACACCTTC
.	TRBV27	TRBJ1-1	many	CASSFTGEDEAFF	TGTGCCAGCAGTTTTACAGGTGAGGACGAAGCTTTCTTT
TRBD2	TRBV6-4	TRBJ2-1	few	CASSVSGEVNEQFF	TGTGCCAGCAGTGTGAGCGGGGAGGTCAATGAGCAGTTCTTC
TRBD1	TRBV4-1	TRBJ1-3	.	CASSQGPGQGVGNTIYF	TGCGCCAGCAGCCAAGGACCGGGACAGGGAGTCGGAAACACCATATATTTT
.	TRBV7-8	TRBJ2-5	few	CASSYRNPPKPGHHQETQYF	TGTGCCAGCAGCTATAGAAACCCGCCAAAACCGGGACATCACCAAGAGACCCAGTACTTC
.	TRBV5-1	TRBJ2-7	.	CASSLRQGYEQYF	TGCGCCAGCAGCTTGCGTCAGGGCTACGAGCAGTACTTC
TRBD2	TRBV6-4	TRBJ2-3	few	CASSDSSGGADTQYF	TGTGCCAGCAGTGACTCTAGCGGGGGGGCAGATACGCAGTATTTT
.	TRBV6-1	TRBJ1-4	.	CASREAATNEKLFF	TGTGCCAGCAGGGAAGCGGCAACTAATGAAAAACTGTTTTTT
.	TRBV24-1	TRBJ1-6	.	CATSARGSFSPLHF	TGTGCCACCAGTGCCAGGGGCTCCTTTTCACCCCTCCACTTT
TRBD2	TRBV9	TRBJ2-3	.	CASSTRLAASTDTQYF	TGTGCCAGCAGCACACGACTAGCGGCTAGCACAGATACGCAGTATTTT
.	TRBV28	TRBJ2-7	.	CASSSRRGGARYEQYF	TGTGCCAGCAGTTCTCGCCGAGGAGGGGCAAGGTACGAGCAGTACTTC
.	TRBV5-1	TRBJ2-7	.	CASYPEGGYEQYF	TGCGCCAGTTACCCTGAAGGGGGATACGAGCAGTACTTC
TRBD1	TRBV27	TRBJ2-7	.	CASSWGTGDEQYF	TGTGCCAGCAGTTGGGGGACAGGAGACGAGCAGTACTTC
.	TRBV28	TRBJ2-7	.	CASSPGRVSEQYF	TGTGCCAGCAGCCCCGGTAGGGTCAGCGAGCAGTACTTC
.	TRBV9	TRBJ2-2	once	CASSFTGTTTGELFF	TGTGCCAGCAGCTTCACCGGGACAACGACCGGGGAGCTGTTTTTT
.	TRBV30	TRBJ1-2	.	CAWSSGTLYGYTF	TGTGCCTGGAGTTCCGGGACCCTATATGGCTACACCTTC
TRBD2	TRBV9	TRBJ2-1	.	CASSVGPGGSYNEQFF	TGTGCCAGCAGCGTAGGTCCCGGGGGGTCCTACAATGAGCAGTTCTTC
.	TRBV4-1	TRBJ1-6	.	CASSRTGATTRSPLHF	TGCGCCAGCAGCCGAACCGGGGCCACAACGAGGTCACCCCTCCACTTT
.	TRBV28	TRBJ1-5	.	CASSFPKEEGNQPQHF	TGTGCCAGCAGTTTCCCAAAGGAGGAGGGCAATCAGCCCCAGCATTTT
.	TRBV27	TRBJ2-1	.	CASSPSQRGYEQFF	TGTGCCAGCAGTCCCTCTCAGCGTGGTTATGAGCAGTTCTTC
.	TRBV7-6	TRBJ2-1	.	CASSLGAGGSSYNEQFF	TGTGCCAGCAGCTTAGGAGCGGGCGGAAGCTCCTACAATGAGCAGTTCTTC
.	TRBV12-3/TRBV12-4	TRBJ1-1	.	CASSAGGGLQAFF	TGTGCCAGCAGTGCTGGGGGGGGCCTCCAAGCTTTCTTT